Listed below are T cell receptor beta chains from one sample, sequenced in a study of blood T cell repertoires in COVID-19. Measured with immunoSEQ multiplex PCR; TCRdb has only the in-frame clones, and not every one. The sample lists 100,000 to 150,000 clones; around four fifths were seen once. The sequencing input was PBMCs or T cells enriched from blood (not recorded which). Receptors were obtained from a man aged 40-50 years with acute COVID-19. The CDR3 runs from the conserved cysteine through the conserved F or W. A D gene is named only where the DNA matches it firmly. The listing skips clone size in some rows; elsewhere it reads once, few, many or a size class.

J	size	D	V	DNA	CDR3
TRBJ2-1	-	TRBD1	TRBV3-1/TRBV3-2	TGTGCCAGCAGCCAATCCGACAGGGTATGGGACAATGAGCAGTTCTTC	CASSQSDRVWDNEQFF
TRBJ2-3	-	-	TRBV4-1	TGCGCCAGCAGTCCATCGTCGCAGGGCACAGATACGCAGTATTTT	CASSPSSQGTDTQYF
TRBJ2-5	-	-	TRBV6-5	TGTGCCAGCAGCCCGAACTCGCGAGAGACCCAGTACTTC	CASSPNSRETQYF
TRBJ1-1	-	-	TRBV27	TGTGCCAGCAGAGTAGAAGGGAGGAACACTGAAGCTTTCTTT	CASRVEGRNTEAFF
TRBJ1-2	-	-	TRBV28	TGTGCCAGCAGCTTAACGCGATACGGCTACACCTTC	CASSLTRYGYTF
TRBJ2-7	-	-	TRBV4-1	TGCGCCAGCAGCCCAGGACTCGGACTGGGAGAGCAGTACTTC	CASSPGLGLGEQYF
TRBJ2-2	once	TRBD1	TRBV5-8	TGTGCCAGCAGCTTGACTCGAACAGGGGGCACCGGGGAGCTGTTTTTT	CASSLTRTGGTGELFF
TRBJ1-6	few	-	TRBV27	TGTGCCAGCAGCCCCCGGGGGTATAATTCACCCCTCCACTTT	CASSPRGYNSPLHF
TRBJ2-7	-	TRBD1	TRBV6-4	TGTGCCAGCAGTGACGAGGACAGGGTGATGTGCGAGCAGTACTTC	CASSDEDRVMCEQYF
TRBJ1-5	-	-	TRBV28	TGTGCCAGCATGAGGAGGAGTAGCAATCAGCCCCAGCATTTT	CASMRRSSNQPQHF
TRBJ1-3	few	-	TRBV10-3	TGTGCCATCACCCAGGGCAACTCTGGAAACACCATATATTTT	CAITQGNSGNTIYF
TRBJ1-2	-	-	TRBV7-3	TGTGCCAGCAGCGAGGGCAGCAACTATGGCTACACCTTC	CASSEGSNYGYTF
TRBJ2-1	-	TRBD2	TRBV19	TGTGCCAGTAGTTTAGGGGGACTAGCAGAATACAATGAGCAGTTCTTC	CASSLGGLAEYNEQFF
TRBJ2-3	-	-	TRBV5-1	TGCGCCAGCAGCTTGGCCTTAACAAACACAGATACGCAGTATTTT	CASSLALTNTDTQYF
TRBJ1-6	-	-	TRBV6-4	TGTGCCAGCAGTGACCGGTCTAATTCACCCCTCCACTTT	CASSDRSNSPLHF
TRBJ2-2	-	-	TRBV2	TGTGCCAGCAACCTACTCGGGGGGGAGCTGTTTTTT	CASNLLGGELFF
TRBJ2-3	-	-	TRBV7-2	TGTGCCAGCAGCGTATACACAGATACGCAGTATTTT	CASSVYTDTQYF
TRBJ1-6	-	TRBD1	TRBV27	TGTGCCAGCAGTTTAATAGACAGGGGGAATTCACCCCTCCACTTT	CASSLIDRGNSPLHF
TRBJ2-7	few	TRBD2	TRBV6-5	TGTGCCAGCAGTTGGCGGGAGGCGGTCTACGAGCAGTACTTC	CASSWREAVYEQYF
TRBJ2-7	-	TRBD1	TRBV6-2/TRBV6-3	TGTGCCAGCAGTCGAATGACAGGGGGCGGCTACGAGCAGTACTTC	CASSRMTGGGYEQYF
TRBJ1-6	-	TRBD1	TRBV4-1	TGCGCCAGCAGCCAGGGGACAGGGGGAGGATCACCCCTCCACTTT	CASSQGTGGGSPLHF
TRBJ1-1	once	-	TRBV25-1	TGTGCCAGCAGTGGGTCCACGGACACTGAAGCTTTCTTT	CASSGSTDTEAFF
TRBJ2-7	-	-	TRBV6-5	TGTGCCAGCAGATCTCGGCCTTCTAGGGGCTACGAGCAGTACTTC	CASRSRPSRGYEQYF
TRBJ1-2	-	-	TRBV30	TGTGCCTGGATGGGCAGCACCAGGTACACCTTC	CAWMGSTRYTF
TRBJ2-3	-	-	TRBV19	TGTGCCAGTAGTAAACGGGAGCAGGGAGATACGCAGTATTTT	CASSKREQGDTQYF
TRBJ2-7	-	-	TRBV6-5	TGTGCCAGCAGGGGGAGAGTCACCTACGAGCAGTACTTC	CASRGRVTYEQYF
TRBJ2-1	-	-	TRBV5-4	TGTGCCAGCAGGGTGGACAGTAGCCACAATGAGCAGTTCTTC	CASRVDSSHNEQFF
TRBJ2-7	-	-	TRBV7-6	TGTGCCAGCAGCTTACGCGGGGGCTACTCCTACGAGCAGTACTTC	CASSLRGGYSYEQYF
TRBJ2-3	once	TRBD1	TRBV24-1	TGTGCCACCAGTGATTCAGGACAGGGGAGTACAGATACGCAGTATTTT	CATSDSGQGSTDTQYF
TRBJ1-1	-	-	TRBV7-6	TGTGCCAGCAGCTCCGCGGGGCAAACTGAAGCTTTCTTT	CASSSAGQTEAFF
TRBJ1-1	-	TRBD1	TRBV7-9	TGTGCCAGCAGCTTAGGGACAGGGGCCGAAGCAGCTTTCTTT	CASSLGTGAEAAFF
TRBJ2-1	-	-	TRBV28	TGTGCCAGCAGTTCCAGGGGTTCTACCTACAATGAGCAGTTCTTC	CASSSRGSTYNEQFF
TRBJ1-5	-	-	TRBV18	TGTGCCAGCTCACCGAAGTTTGAGAATCAGCCCCAGCATTTT	CASSPKFENQPQHF
TRBJ2-1	-	TRBD1	TRBV7-6	TGTGCCAGCAGCTTAGGGGCAGGGGGCAGCGAGCAGTTCTTC	CASSLGAGGSEQFF
TRBJ1-6	-	-	TRBV28	TGTGCCAGCAGTTCTCCCTGGACAGTGGGTTATAATTCACCCCTCCACTTT	CASSSPWTVGYNSPLHF
TRBJ2-7	-	TRBD2	TRBV28	TGTGCCAGCAGTCTCCCGGGACTAGCGACCTACGAGCAGTACTTC	CASSLPGLATYEQYF
TRBJ2-2	-	TRBD2	TRBV5-4	TGTGCCAGCAGCTTGGGGACTAGCGGGGTGAACACCGGGGAGCTGTTTTTT	CASSLGTSGVNTGELFF
TRBJ1-2	-	TRBD1	TRBV2	TGTGCCAGCAGTGAAAGGGACAGTCCTATCTATGGCTACACCTTC	CASSERDSPIYGYTF
TRBJ2-2	few	-	TRBV6-5	TGTGCCAGCTGCTGGGACTCTAACACCGGGGAGCTGTTTTTT	CASCWDSNTGELFF
TRBJ1-1	once	-	TRBV28	TGTGCCAGCAGTTTGGGAAAGGGGGACATGAACACTGAAGCTTTCTTT	CASSLGKGDMNTEAFF
TRBJ2-7	few	TRBD2	TRBV19	TGTGCCAGTAGTCCAGGACTAGCGGGCACCTACGAGCAGTACTTC	CASSPGLAGTYEQYF
TRBJ2-7	-	-	TRBV15	TGTGCCACCAGCAGAGCTCCTATGGGGCGCTACGAGCAGTACTTC	CATSRAPMGRYEQYF
TRBJ2-1	-	-	TRBV3-1/TRBV3-2	TGTGCCAGCAGCCAAATAGCGGCCAGCTCCTACAATGAGCAGTTCTTC	CASSQIAASSYNEQFF
TRBJ2-5	-	-	TRBV18	TGTGCCAGCTCATCCGACACCCAAGAGACCCAGTACTTC	CASSSDTQETQYF
TRBJ1-6	-	-	TRBV9	TGTGCCAGCAGCGTGAATCAGGGGAATTCACCCCTCCACTTT	CASSVNQGNSPLHF
TRBJ1-2	-	-	TRBV20-1	TGCAGTGCTAGTACAGACAACTATGGCTACACCTTC	CSASTDNYGYTF